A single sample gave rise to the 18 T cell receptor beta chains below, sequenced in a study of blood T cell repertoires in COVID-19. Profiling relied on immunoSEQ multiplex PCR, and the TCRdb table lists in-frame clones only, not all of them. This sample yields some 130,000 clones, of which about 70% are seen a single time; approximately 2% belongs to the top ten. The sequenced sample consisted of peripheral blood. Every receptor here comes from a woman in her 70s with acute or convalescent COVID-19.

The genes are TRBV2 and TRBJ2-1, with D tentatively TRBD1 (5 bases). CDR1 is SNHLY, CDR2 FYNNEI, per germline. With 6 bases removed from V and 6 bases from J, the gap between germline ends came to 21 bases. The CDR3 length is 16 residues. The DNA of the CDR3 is TGTGCCAGCAGCCCACAGCCTTATGGGGCCGGCAATGAGCAGTTCTTC. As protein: CASSPQPYGAGNEQFF.

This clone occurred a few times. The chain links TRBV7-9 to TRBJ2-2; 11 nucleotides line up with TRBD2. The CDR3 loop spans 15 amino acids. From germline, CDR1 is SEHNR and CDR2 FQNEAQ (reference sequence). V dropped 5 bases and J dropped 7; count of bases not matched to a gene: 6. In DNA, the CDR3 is TGTGCCAGCAGCCCGCTAGCGGGAGGAGGCGGGGAGCTGTTTTTT. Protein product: CASSPLAGGGGELFF.

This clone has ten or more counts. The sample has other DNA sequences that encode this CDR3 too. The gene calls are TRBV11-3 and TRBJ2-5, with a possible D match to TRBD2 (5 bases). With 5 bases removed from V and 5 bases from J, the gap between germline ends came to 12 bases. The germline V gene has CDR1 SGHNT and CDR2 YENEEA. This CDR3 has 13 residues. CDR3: CASSAGELETQYF. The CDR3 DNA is TGTGCCAGCAGCGCCGGGGAGCTGGAGACCCAGTACTTC. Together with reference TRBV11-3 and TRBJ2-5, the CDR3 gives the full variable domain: EAGVVQSPRYKIIEKKQPVAFWCNPISGHNTLYWYLQNLGQGPELLIRYENEEAVDDSQLPKDRFSAERLKGVDSTLKIQPAELGDSAVYLCASSAGELETQYFGPGTRLLVL.

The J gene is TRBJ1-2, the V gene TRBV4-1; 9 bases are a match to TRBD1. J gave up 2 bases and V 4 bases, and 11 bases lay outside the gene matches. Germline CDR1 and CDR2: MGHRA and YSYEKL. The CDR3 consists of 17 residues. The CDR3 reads CASSPIQGARPNYGYTF. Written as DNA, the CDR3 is TGCGCCAGCAGCCCTATACAGGGGGCGAGACCCAACTATGGCTACACCTTC.

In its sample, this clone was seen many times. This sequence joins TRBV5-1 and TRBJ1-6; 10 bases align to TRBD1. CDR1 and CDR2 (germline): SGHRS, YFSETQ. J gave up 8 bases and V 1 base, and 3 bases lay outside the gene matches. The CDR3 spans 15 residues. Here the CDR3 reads CASSLKGQGDSPLHF. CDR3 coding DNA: TGCGCCAGCAGCTTGAAAGGACAGGGGGATTCACCCCTCCACTTT.

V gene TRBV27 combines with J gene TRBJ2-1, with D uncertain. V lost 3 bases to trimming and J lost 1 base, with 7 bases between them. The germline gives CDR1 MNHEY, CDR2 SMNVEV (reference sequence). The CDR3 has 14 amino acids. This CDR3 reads CASSFTRSYNEQFF. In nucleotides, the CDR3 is TGTGCCAGCAGTTTTACGCGATCCTACAATGAGCAGTTCTTC.

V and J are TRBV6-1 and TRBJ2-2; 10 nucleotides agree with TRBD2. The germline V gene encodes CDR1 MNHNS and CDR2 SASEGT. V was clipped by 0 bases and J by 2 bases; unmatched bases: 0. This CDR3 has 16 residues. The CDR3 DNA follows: TGTGCCAGCAGTGAAGCACTAGCGGGAAACACCGGGGAGCTGTTTTTT. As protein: CASSEALAGNTGELFF.

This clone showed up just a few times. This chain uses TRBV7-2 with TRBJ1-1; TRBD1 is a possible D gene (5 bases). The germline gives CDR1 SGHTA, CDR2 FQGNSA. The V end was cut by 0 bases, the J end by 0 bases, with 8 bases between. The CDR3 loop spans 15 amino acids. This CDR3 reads CASSLAGGVNTEAFF. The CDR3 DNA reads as TGTGCCAGCAGCTTAGCAGGAGGGGTGAACACTGAAGCTTTCTTT.

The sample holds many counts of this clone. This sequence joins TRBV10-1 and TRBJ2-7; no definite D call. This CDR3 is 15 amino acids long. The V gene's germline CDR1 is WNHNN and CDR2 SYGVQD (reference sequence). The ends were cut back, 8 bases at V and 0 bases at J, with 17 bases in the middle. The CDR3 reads CASPERLSSSYEQYF. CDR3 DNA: TGCGCCAGCCCCGAAAGACTCTCGAGCTCCTACGAGCAGTACTTC.

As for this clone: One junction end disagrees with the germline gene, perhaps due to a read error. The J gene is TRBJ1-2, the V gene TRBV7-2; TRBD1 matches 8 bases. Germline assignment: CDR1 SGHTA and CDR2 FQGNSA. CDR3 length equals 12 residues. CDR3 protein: CASSLSTGGSAF. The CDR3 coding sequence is TGTGCCAGCAGCTTAAGTACAGGGGGTTCCGCCTTC.

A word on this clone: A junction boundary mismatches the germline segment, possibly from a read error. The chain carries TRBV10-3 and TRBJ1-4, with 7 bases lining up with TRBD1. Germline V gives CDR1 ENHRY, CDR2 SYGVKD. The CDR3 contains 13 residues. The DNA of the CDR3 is TGTGCTATCAGAGGTACAGGGGATGAAAAACTGTTTTTT. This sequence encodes CAIRGTGDEKLFF.

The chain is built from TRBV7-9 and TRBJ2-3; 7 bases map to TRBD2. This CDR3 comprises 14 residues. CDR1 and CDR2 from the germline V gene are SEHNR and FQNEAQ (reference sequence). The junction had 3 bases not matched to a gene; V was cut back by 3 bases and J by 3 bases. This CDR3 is CASSFTGLTDTQYF. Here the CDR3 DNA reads TGTGCCAGCAGCTTTACGGGACTAACAGATACGCAGTATTTT.

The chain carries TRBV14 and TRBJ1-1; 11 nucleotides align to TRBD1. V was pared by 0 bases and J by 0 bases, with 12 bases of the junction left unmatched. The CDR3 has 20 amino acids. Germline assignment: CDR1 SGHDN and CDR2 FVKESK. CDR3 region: CASSQDRSGTGGSMNTEAFF. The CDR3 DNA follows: TGTGCCAGCAGCCAAGATCGAAGCGGGACAGGGGGGTCAATGAACACTGAAGCTTTCTTT.

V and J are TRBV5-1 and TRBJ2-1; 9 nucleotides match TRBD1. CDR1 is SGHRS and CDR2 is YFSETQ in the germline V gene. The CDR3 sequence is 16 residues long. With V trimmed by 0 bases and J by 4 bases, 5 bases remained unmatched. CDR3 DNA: TGCGCCAGCAGCTTGGACCCGGGACAGGGTTACAATGAGCAGTTCTTC. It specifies CASSLDPGQGYNEQFF.

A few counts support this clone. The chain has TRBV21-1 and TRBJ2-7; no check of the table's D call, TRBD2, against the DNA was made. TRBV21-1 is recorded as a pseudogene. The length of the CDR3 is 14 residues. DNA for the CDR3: TGTGCCAGCAGATATAATAGCGGGACCTTGGAGCAGTACTTC. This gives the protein CASRYNSGTLEQYF.

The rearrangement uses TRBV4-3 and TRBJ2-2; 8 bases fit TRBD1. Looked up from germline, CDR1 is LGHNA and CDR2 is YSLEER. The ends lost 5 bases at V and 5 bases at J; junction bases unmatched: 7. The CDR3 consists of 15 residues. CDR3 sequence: CASSAGGAGTGELFF. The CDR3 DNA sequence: TGCGCCAGCAGCGCAGGGGGCGCCGGTACCGGGGAGCTGTTTTTT.

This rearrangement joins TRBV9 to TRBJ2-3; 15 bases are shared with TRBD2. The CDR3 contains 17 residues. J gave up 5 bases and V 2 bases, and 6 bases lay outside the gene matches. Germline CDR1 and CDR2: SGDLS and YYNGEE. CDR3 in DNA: TGTGCCAGCAGCGTCGGGGGACTAGCGGGGGGCCAAGATACGCAGTATTTT. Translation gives CASSVGGLAGGQDTQYF.

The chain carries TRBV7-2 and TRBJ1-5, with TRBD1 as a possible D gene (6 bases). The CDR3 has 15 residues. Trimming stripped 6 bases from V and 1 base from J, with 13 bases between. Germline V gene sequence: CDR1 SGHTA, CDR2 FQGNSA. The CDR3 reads CASRQDSRSNQPQHF. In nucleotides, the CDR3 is TGTGCCAGCAGGCAGGACAGCAGAAGCAATCAGCCCCAGCATTTT.